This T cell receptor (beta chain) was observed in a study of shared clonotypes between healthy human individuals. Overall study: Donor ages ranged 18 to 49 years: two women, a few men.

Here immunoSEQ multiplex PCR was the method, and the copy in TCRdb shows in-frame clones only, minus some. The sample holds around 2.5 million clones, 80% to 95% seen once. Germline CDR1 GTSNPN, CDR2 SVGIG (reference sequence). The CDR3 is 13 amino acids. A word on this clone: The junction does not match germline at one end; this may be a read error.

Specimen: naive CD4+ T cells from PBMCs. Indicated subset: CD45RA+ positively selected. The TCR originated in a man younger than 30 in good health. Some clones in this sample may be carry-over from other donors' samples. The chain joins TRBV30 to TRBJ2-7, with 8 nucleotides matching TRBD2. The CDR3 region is CAWDSGTRSEQHF. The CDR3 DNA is TGTGCCTGGGATAGCGGGACTAGAAGCGAGCAGCACTTC.